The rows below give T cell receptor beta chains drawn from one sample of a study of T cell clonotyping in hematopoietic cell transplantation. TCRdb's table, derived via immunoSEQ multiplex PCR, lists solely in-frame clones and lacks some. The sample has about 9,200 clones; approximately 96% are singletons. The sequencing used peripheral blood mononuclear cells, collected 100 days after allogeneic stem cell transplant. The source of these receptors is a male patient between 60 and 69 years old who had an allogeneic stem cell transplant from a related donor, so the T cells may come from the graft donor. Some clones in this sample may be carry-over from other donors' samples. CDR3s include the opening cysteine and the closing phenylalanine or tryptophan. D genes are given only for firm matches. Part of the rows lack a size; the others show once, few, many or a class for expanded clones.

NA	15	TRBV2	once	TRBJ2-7	TGTGCCAGCAGTAGAGGACTTCTGCGGACCTACGAGCAGTACTTC	CASSRGLLRTYEQYF
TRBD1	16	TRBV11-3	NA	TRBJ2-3	TGTGCCAGCAGCTTAGTTCGGGACAGCTCCACAGATACGCAGTATTTT	CASSLVRDSSTDTQYF
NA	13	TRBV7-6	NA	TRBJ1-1	TGTGCCAGCAGCCCTCAGGGTTATACTGAAGCTTTCTTT	CASSPQGYTEAFF
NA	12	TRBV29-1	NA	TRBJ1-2	TGCAGCGTGGTCGAGGGGGACGTAGGTTACACCTTC	CSVVEGDVGYTF
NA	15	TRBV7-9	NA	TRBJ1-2	TGTGCCAGCAGCCTCACATACCCTTTAACATATGGCTACACCTTC	CASSLTYPLTYGYTF
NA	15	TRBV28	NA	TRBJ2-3	TGTGCCAGCAGCGTCGGTAGCGGACTCACAGATACGCAGTATTTT	CASSVGSGLTDTQYF
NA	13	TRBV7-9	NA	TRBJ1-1	TGTGCCAGCAGCTTTTCAGGGATCACTGAAGCTTTCTTT	CASSFSGITEAFF
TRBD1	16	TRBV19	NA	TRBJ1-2	TGTGCCAGTACCCTAAGGGGACAGGGAGCACGCTATGGCTACACCTTC	CASTLRGQGARYGYTF
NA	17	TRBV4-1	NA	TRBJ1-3	TGCGCCAGCAGCCAGCAACTCAGCGCGGGGGGTGAGGACACCATATATTTT	CASSQQLSAGGEDTIYF
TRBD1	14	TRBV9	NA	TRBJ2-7	TGTGCCAGCAGCGTAGCACAGGGGAAGGCGGAGCAGTACTTC	CASSVAQGKAEQYF
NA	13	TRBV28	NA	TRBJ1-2	TGTGCCAGCAGTTTAACAGGGAACTATGGCTACACCTTC	CASSLTGNYGYTF
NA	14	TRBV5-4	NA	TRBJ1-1	TGTGCCAGCAGCCCACAGGCCCCTAACACTGAAGCTTTCTTT	CASSPQAPNTEAFF
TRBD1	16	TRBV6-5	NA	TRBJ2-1	TGTGCCAGCAGTTACTCGAGGACAGGCCTTTACAATGAGCAGTTCTTC	CASSYSRTGLYNEQFF
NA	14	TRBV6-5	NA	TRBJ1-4	TGTGCCAGCAGGAGAGTGGACGGGACCGAAAAACTGTTTTTT	CASRRVDGTEKLFF
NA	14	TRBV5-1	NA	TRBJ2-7	TGCGCCAGCAGCTTACCCGACAGGGAGGGCGAGCAGTACTTC	CASSLPDREGEQYF
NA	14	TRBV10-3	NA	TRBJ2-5	TGTGCCATCAGCCGGTGGCAAACTCAAGAGACCCAGTACTTC	CAISRWQTQETQYF
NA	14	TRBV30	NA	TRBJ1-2	TGTGCCTGGAGGGCAAGAGAGGGTGCAGGGGCCTACACCTTC	CAWRAREGAGAYTF
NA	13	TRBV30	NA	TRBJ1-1	TGTGCCTGGGCTCCTAGGAAAAACACTGAAGCTTTCTTT	CAWAPRKNTEAFF
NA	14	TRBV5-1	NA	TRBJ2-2	TGCGCCAGCAGCTTGTCCCATTCCGTCGGGGAGCTGTTTTTT	CASSLSHSVGELFF
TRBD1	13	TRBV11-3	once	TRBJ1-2	TGTGCCAGCAGCCAGGGGGGTGCCTATGGCTACACCTTC	CASSQGGAYGYTF
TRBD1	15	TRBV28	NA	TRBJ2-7	TGTGCCAGCAGTGAGTCCGGGACAGGGTTCTACGAGCAGTACTTC	CASSESGTGFYEQYF
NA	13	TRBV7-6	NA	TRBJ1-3	TGTGCCAGCAGCCACAGTTCCGGAAACACCATATATTTT	CASSHSSGNTIYF
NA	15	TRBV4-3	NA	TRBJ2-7	TGCGCCAGCAGCCAAGGGAGGCCAGGAGTTACGGAGCAGTACTTC	CASSQGRPGVTEQYF
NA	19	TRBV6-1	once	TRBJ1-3	TGTGCCAGCAGTGAAAAACCCGTGGGGAATGACCTCTCTGGAAACACCATATATTTT	CASSEKPVGNDLSGNTIYF
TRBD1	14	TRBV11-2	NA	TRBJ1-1	TGTGCCAGCAGCCAGTGGGACAGGTTAAGGGAAGCTTTCTTT	CASSQWDRLREAFF
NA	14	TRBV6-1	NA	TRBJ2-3	TGTGCCAGCAGTGAAGGTTTCGAGAGGGATACGCAGTATTTT	CASSEGFERDTQYF
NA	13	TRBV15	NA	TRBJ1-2	TGTGCCACCAGCGCCGGGGTAAACTATGGCTACACCTTC	CATSAGVNYGYTF
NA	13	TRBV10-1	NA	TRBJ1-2	TGCGCCAGCAGTGTGGGCAGTAACTATGGCTACACCTTC	CASSVGSNYGYTF
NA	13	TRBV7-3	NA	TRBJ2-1	TGTGCCAGCAGCTTAAATCTGGCGAATGAGCAGTTCTTC	CASSLNLANEQFF
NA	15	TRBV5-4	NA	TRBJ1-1	TGTGCCAGCAGCTCCGGACCGTACATGAACACTGAAGCTTTCTTT	CASSSGPYMNTEAFF
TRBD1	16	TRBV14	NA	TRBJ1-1	TGTGCCAGCACCCCCCGGACAGGGGGCGCGGACACTGAAGCTTTCTTT	CASTPRTGGADTEAFF
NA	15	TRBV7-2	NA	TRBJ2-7	TGTGCCAGCAGAGCCCCCGGACAGCGCCGAGGGGAGCAGTACTTC	CASRAPGQRRGEQYF
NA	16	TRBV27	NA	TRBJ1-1	TGTGCCAGCTCCGTCGGGAGGTATTCGAAAGGGACTGAAGCTTTCTTT	CASSVGRYSKGTEAFF
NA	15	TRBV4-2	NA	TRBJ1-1	TGTGCCAGCAGCCAAGAAAGTGGGCTTTACACTGAAGCTTTCTTT	CASSQESGLYTEAFF
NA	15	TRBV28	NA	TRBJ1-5	TGTGCCAGCAGTTTGGGGGGAAGAGGCAATCAGCCCCAGCATTTT	CASSLGGRGNQPQHF
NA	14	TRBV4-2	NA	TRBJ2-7	TGTGCCAGCAGTCACCGGGACAACGACTACGAGCAGTACTTC	CASSHRDNDYEQYF
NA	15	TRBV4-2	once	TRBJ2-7	TGTGCCAGCAGCCTAAGCGTGGTCAGTACCTACGAGCAGTACTTC	CASSLSVVSTYEQYF
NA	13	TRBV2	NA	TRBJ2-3	TGTGCCAGCAGCCCCGGTGGGTCAGATACGCAGTATTTT	CASSPGGSDTQYF
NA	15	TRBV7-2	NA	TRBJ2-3	TGTGCCAGCAGCTTAGTGGGGCAGAACACAGATACGCAGTATTTT	CASSLVGQNTDTQYF
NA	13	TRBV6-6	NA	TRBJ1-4	TGTGCCAGCAGTCCCAGGGGCGGAGAAAAACTGTTTTTT	CASSPRGGEKLFF
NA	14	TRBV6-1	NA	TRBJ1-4	TGTGCCAGCAAACAGACGGCCTATAATGAAAAACTGTTTTTT	CASKQTAYNEKLFF
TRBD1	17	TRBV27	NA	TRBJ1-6	TGTGCCAGCAGTATCCCGAGGACAGGGGGCATCAGGTCACCCCTCCACTTT	CASSIPRTGGIRSPLHF
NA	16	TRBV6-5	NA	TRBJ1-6	TGTGCCAGCAGTTACGCCGGTGAGACGCGTAATTCACCCCTCCACTTT	CASSYAGETRNSPLHF
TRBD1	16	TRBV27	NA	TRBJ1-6	TGTGCCAGCAGTCCCAAGGCCGGACAGGGCCTCTCTTCCCTCCACTTT	CASSPKAGQGLSSLHF
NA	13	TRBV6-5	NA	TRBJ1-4	TGTGCCAGCACAGTGTCGCTTCATGAAAAACTGTTTTTT	CASTVSLHEKLFF
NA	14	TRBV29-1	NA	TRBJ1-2	TGCAGCGTTGAGGGAAGCCCCCCGGGCTATGGCTACACCTTC	CSVEGSPPGYGYTF
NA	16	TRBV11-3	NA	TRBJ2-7	TGTGCCAGCAGCTCCCCCGGTCTTGGGAAGGCCTACGAGCAGTACTTC	CASSSPGLGKAYEQYF
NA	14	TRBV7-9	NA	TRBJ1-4	TGTGCCCTCGCCGACACCTCCTATAATGAAAAACTGTTTTTT	CALADTSYNEKLFF
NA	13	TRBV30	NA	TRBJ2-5	TGTGCCTGGAGCAAGGGGCTTAGGGAGACCCAGTACTTC	CAWSKGLRETQYF
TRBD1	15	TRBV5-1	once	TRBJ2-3	TGCGCCAGCAGCTCCAGGGGGTCTGGGGCAGATACGCAGTATTTT	CASSSRGSGADTQYF